One sample yielded the 10 T cell receptor beta chains listed below, sequenced in a study of T cell responses to AZD1222 COVID-19 vaccine. Profiling relied on immunoSEQ multiplex PCR, and the TCRdb table lists in-frame clones only, not all of them. The table lists 86,000 or so clones, 75% to 95% of them singletons. Sample: peripheral blood, taken 28 days after the second AZD1222 dose. Receptors were obtained from an adult who received the AZD1222 COVID-19 vaccine.

V gene TRBV18 combines with J gene TRBJ1-5; possible D gene TRBD1, 5 bases. This CDR3 contains 15 residues. Deletions cut 5 bases from V and 2 bases from J, with 13 bases between. The germline V gene has CDR1 KGHSH and CDR2 LQKENI. CDR3 nucleotide sequence: TGTGCCAGCTCAAGCACAGGTTTGGGCAATCAGCCCCAGCATTTT. This gives the protein CASSSTGLGNQPQHF.

The chain uses TRBV28 and TRBJ1-1; TRBD1 is a possible D gene (5 bases). The CDR3 is 14 residues long. With 5 bases removed from V and 6 bases from J, the gap between germline ends came to 16 bases. From germline, CDR1 is MDHEN and CDR2 SYDVKM. The CDR3 nucleotides read TGTGCCAGCAGTATACGGGGGGGAAGGGCTGAAGCTTTCTTT. The encoded protein is CASSIRGGRAEAFF.

Here the CDR3 reads CSVDRTSGSDEQFF. As DNA, the CDR3 is TGCAGCGTTGACAGGACTAGCGGGAGCGATGAGCAGTTCTTC. The chain links TRBV29-1 to TRBJ2-1, with 13 bases aligning to TRBD2. V was pared by 3 bases and J by 8 bases, with 4 bases of the junction left unmatched. Germline V lookup: CDR1 SQVTM, CDR2 ANQGSEA. This CDR3 contains 14 residues.

The rearrangement uses TRBV28 and TRBJ1-1; D ambiguous. The CDR3 has 16 amino acids. The germline V gene has CDR1 MDHEN and CDR2 SYDVKM. The V end was cut by 3 bases, the J end by 1 base, with 15 bases between. The CDR3 loop is CASSFRMRSQNTEAFF. The CDR3 nucleotides are TGTGCCAGCAGTTTCCGCATGAGATCACAGAACACTGAAGCTTTCTTT.

This rearrangement joins TRBV29-1 to TRBJ1-5; 10 nucleotides align to TRBD1. J gave up 6 bases and V 7 bases, and 3 bases lay outside the gene matches. Germline V gene lookup returns CDR1 SQVTM and CDR2 ANQGSEA. This CDR3 is 12 amino acids long. The CDR3 nucleotides are TGCAGCGCCCGGGACAGGGGTCAGCCCCAGCATTTT. Translated: CSARDRGQPQHF.

The chain employs TRBV2 and TRBJ2-3; 10 bases line up with TRBD1. The length of the CDR3 is 15 residues. V lost 6 bases, J lost 4 bases, and 7 bases stayed unmatched. Germline-derived CDR1 and CDR2 are SNHLY and FYNNEI. The CDR3 bases are TGTGCCAGCAGATCCGGGACAGGGGAAGCAGATACGCAGTATTTT. The encoded protein is CASRSGTGEADTQYF.

The V call is TRBV2, the J call TRBJ1-1; perhaps TRBD1 as D (6 bases). The CDR3 runs 15 residues. The germline V gene encodes CDR1 SNHLY and CDR2 FYNNEI. Trimming cost V 0 bases and J 0 bases, with 8 bases left between them. The CDR3 DNA is TGTGCCAGCAGTGAAGCAGACAGGATGAACACTGAAGCTTTCTTT. Its translation is CASSEADRMNTEAFF.

The chain employs TRBV21-1 and TRBJ1-1; no DNA check was done on the table's D call, TRBD1. TRBV21-1 counts as a pseudogene. The CDR3 sequence is 17 residues long. The CDR3 nucleotides read TGTGCCATCTCACCCGCCAGGGAATGTAAATTGAACACTGAAGCTTTCTTT. This sequence encodes CAISPARECKLNTEAFF.

The chain is built from TRBV19 and TRBJ2-7; TRBD1 matches at 10 bases. Germline V gene lookup returns CDR1 LNHDA and CDR2 SQIVND (reference sequence). This CDR3 comprises 15 residues. Trimming at V came to 5 bases and at J to 2 bases, leaving 6 bases not matched to a gene. The CDR3 DNA is TGTGCCAGTAGTCTCCCGGGACAGGGGACCTACGAGCAGTACTTC. This gives the protein CASSLPGQGTYEQYF.

The chain recombines TRBV6-2 or TRBV6-3 with TRBJ1-4; perhaps TRBD1 as D (5 bases). Germline V gives CDR1 MNHEY, CDR2 SVGEGT. Trimming left V 2 bases short and J 8 bases short, with 15 bases between. The CDR3 consists of 15 residues. DNA of the CDR3: TGTGCCAGCAGTTACCCCGGGACCGGTGGCGAAAAACTGTTTTTT. This translates into CASSYPGTGGEKLFF.